This is a list of T cell receptor beta chains from one sample in a study of cytomegalovirus exposure and HLA in healthy donors. Assay: immunoSEQ multiplex PCR; the TCRdb copy retains only in-frame clones and omits some. This sample's clone table lists some 140,000 clones. The sequenced material came from PBMCs. The receptors were gathered from a woman aged 40 to 50 in good health and CMV-seronegative. The CDR3 runs from the conserved cysteine through the conserved F or W. Each record gives: J gene, D gene, V gene, CDR3 DNA, CDR3 protein. D genes are given only for firm matches.

TRBJ2-2 NA TRBV5-1 TGCGCCAGCAGCTTGGACGGGTACGGCACCGGGGAGCTGTTTTTT CASSLDGYGTGELFF
TRBJ1-1 NA TRBV13 TGTGCCAGCAGCTTAAGCCAGGCGAACACTGAAGCTTTCTTT CASSLSQANTEAFF
TRBJ1-1 NA TRBV6-1 TGTGCCAGCAGTGAAAGGGGGTGGACTGAAGCTTTCTTT CASSERGWTEAFF
TRBJ2-3 NA TRBV5-1 TGCGCCAGCAGCTCCCACTTTTCGCAGTATTTT CASSSHFSQYF
TRBJ1-2 NA TRBV9 TGTGCCAGCAGCCCGTGGGGAGAGAGGGGGGGCTACACCTTC CASSPWGERGGYTF
TRBJ2-5 TRBD1 TRBV15 TGTGCCACCAGCAGAGATCCCGGGACAGCTAGCAGAGAGACCCAGTACTTC CATSRDPGTASRETQYF
TRBJ2-1 TRBD2 TRBV7-2 TGTGCCAGCAGGCCGCCGGGACTAGACTCCTACAATGAGCAGTTCTTC CASRPPGLDSYNEQFF
TRBJ1-5 TRBD1 TRBV2 TGTGCCAGCAGTCGGACAGGGCGCAATCAGCCCCAGCATTTT CASSRTGRNQPQHF
TRBJ2-5 TRBD1 TRBV29-1 TGCAGCTATCGACCTCTTACAGGGGGAGAGACCCAGTACTTC CSYRPLTGGETQYF
TRBJ1-2 NA TRBV20-1 TGCAGTGCTCCTACCGACTATGGCTACACCTTC CSAPTDYGYTF
TRBJ1-4 NA TRBV9 TGTGCCAGCAGCCGAGACAGGACTAATGAAAAACTGTTTTTT CASSRDRTNEKLFF
TRBJ2-3 TRBD2 TRBV9 TGTGCCAGCAGCCCCCGAGGGCGCGGGGGAGGGGATACGCAGTATTTT CASSPRGRGGGDTQYF
TRBJ2-2 NA TRBV7-2 TGTGCCAGCAGCCCGGGACTCCACACCGGGGAGCTGTTTTTT CASSPGLHTGELFF
TRBJ1-6 NA TRBV4-3 TGCGCCAGCAGCCAAGATCGGCCAGACTTCGGAAATAATTCACCCCTCCACTTT CASSQDRPDFGNNSPLHF
TRBJ2-2 NA TRBV19 TGTGCCAGTAGTACCCAACTAGTTAAAGGTCCCGACACCGGGGAGCTGTTTTTT CASSTQLVKGPDTGELFF
TRBJ2-2 TRBD2 TRBV9 TGTGCCAGCAGCTCCGGACTAGCGGGGGGGCGGGAAGGCGGGGAGCTGTTTTTT CASSSGLAGGREGGELFF
TRBJ2-2 TRBD2 TRBV7-3 TGTGCCAGCAGTCCGCCGCGGGGGGCCAACACCGGGGAGCTGTTTTTT CASSPPRGANTGELFF
TRBJ2-7 NA TRBV5-6 TGTGCCAGCAGCTCCCAAGACGGCGGCAGGGGCTACGAGCAGTACTTC CASSSQDGGRGYEQYF
TRBJ1-4 NA TRBV11-2 TGTGCCAGCAGCTTAGAGGGACTGGCGAGGGGAAAACTGTTTTTT CASSLEGLARGKLFF
TRBJ2-7 TRBD1 TRBV5-6 TGTGCCAGCAGCTTCCGGGACAGGGTATCCTACGAGCAGTACTTC CASSFRDRVSYEQYF
TRBJ2-5 NA TRBV9 TGTGCCAGCAGCGTAGGTCCAGGCGGGGAGACCCAGTACTTC CASSVGPGGETQYF
TRBJ2-1 TRBD2 TRBV25-1 TGTGCCAGCAGTGAGACTAGCGTACTAAATGAGCAGTTCTTC CASSETSVLNEQFF
TRBJ1-2 NA TRBV7-2 TGTGCCAGCAGCTTAGGCTACAGGGTCTATGGCTACACCTTC CASSLGYRVYGYTF
TRBJ1-1 NA TRBV6-5 TGTGCCAGCAGCCGACAGCTAAACACTGAAGCTTTCTTT CASSRQLNTEAFF
TRBJ2-2 NA TRBV28 TGTGCCACCTCTCCCCGGGGTCGTGACACCGGGGAGCTGTTTTTT CATSPRGRDTGELFF
TRBJ2-1 NA TRBV19 TGTGCCAGTAGTATAGCGGGGTATGGTGAGCAGTTCTTC CASSIAGYGEQFF
TRBJ2-3 NA TRBV7-9 TGTGCCAGCAGCGGCAGGATCATCACAGATACGCAGTATTTT CASSGRIITDTQYF
TRBJ2-7 NA TRBV5-1 TGCGCCAGCAGCTTGGAGCAAGAGCAGTACTTC CASSLEQEQYF
TRBJ2-3 TRBD2 TRBV18 TGTGCCAGCTCACCAGCCAGCGGGGGGGCCCGTTCCACAGATACGCAGTATTTT CASSPASGGARSTDTQYF
TRBJ2-3 NA TRBV11-3 TGTGCCAGCAGCTTAGAACGGACAGATACGCAGTATTTT CASSLERTDTQYF
TRBJ1-6 NA TRBV27 TGTGCCAGTACCCCGGGACACAATAATTCACCCCTCCACTTT CASTPGHNNSPLHF
TRBJ1-1 TRBD1 TRBV9 TGTGCCAGCAGCCCTCACAGGGGATGGGCCACTGAAGCTTTCTTT CASSPHRGWATEAFF
TRBJ1-1 NA TRBV28 TGTGCCAGCACCAAACCAGAGGGCATGAACACTGAAGCTTTCTTT CASTKPEGMNTEAFF
TRBJ2-6 NA TRBV2 TGTGCCAGCAGCTTCTCTGGGGCCAACGTCCTGACTTTC CASSFSGANVLTF
TRBJ1-2 NA TRBV7-2 TGTGCCAGCAGCCCTAGGAACTATGGCTACACCTTC CASSPRNYGYTF
TRBJ1-6 TRBD1 TRBV27 TGTGCCAGCAGTTTATCGTGGACAGGGGGCTTCCCCCTCCACTTT CASSLSWTGGFPLHF
TRBJ2-5 NA TRBV4-1 TGCGCCAGCAGCCATAGTGGGGAGGAGACCCAGTACTTC CASSHSGEETQYF
TRBJ2-3 NA TRBV28 TGTGCCAGCAGTCCCGGAGGGCTCGCGGGAGATACGCAGTATTTT CASSPGGLAGDTQYF
TRBJ2-7 NA TRBV7-9 TGTGCCAGCAGAGAGAGCGCTGCTGACGAGCAGTACTTC CASRESAADEQYF
TRBJ2-3 TRBD2 TRBV10-3 TGTGCCATCAGCTCCACTAGCGGGGGTGGGGATACGCAGTATTTT CAISSTSGGGDTQYF
TRBJ1-1 NA TRBV6-5 TGTGCCAGCAGTTACACCGGGGTCGGCACTGAAGCTTTCTTT CASSYTGVGTEAFF
TRBJ1-1 NA TRBV4-2 TGTGCCAGCAGCCAAATACAAAGGAACACTGAAGCTTTCTTT CASSQIQRNTEAFF
TRBJ1-5 TRBD1 TRBV7-6 TGTGCCAGCAGCTCCGGGACAGATCGTTATTCGAGCAATCAGCCCCAGCATTTT CASSSGTDRYSSNQPQHF
TRBJ2-5 NA TRBV7-6 TGTGCCAGCAGCTTAGTTGGCCGGGACCAAGAGACCCAGTACTTC CASSLVGRDQETQYF